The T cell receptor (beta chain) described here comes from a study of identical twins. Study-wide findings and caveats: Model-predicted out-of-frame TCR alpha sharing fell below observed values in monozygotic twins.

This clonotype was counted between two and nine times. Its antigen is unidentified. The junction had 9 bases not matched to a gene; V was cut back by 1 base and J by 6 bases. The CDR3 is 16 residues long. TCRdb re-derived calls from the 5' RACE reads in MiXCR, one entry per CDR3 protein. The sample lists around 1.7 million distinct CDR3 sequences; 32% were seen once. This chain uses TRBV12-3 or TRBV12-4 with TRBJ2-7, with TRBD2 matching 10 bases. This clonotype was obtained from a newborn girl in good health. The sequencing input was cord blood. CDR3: CASSLESGLANLEQYF. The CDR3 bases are TGTGCCAGCAGTTTAGAGTCGGGACTAGCGAACCTCGAGCAGTACTTC.